A selection of T cell receptor beta chains follows, all from one sample in a study of identical twins. TCRdb ran MiXCR on the 5' RACE reads and lists one entry per CDR3 protein. The table records 650,000 to 750,000 distinct CDR3 sequences, around 20% of them present only once. This sample was shared with a second study, whose subject was T cells expressing NK-cell markers.

Sequenced material: PBMCs. The receptors originated from a woman aged 18-29 years in good health. Each CDR3 is given with its conserved first and last residue. A D gene is named only where the DNA matches it firmly. Rows give clone size only sometimes, using once, few, many, or a class for an expanded clone.

d_gene	abundance	v_gene	j_gene	CDR3nt	CDR3aa
-	-	TRBV9	TRBJ2-7	TGTGCCAGCAGCGTAGCTCCTAGCAGCTCGTTATCGGCACTATCCTACGAGCAGTACTTC	CASSVAPSSSLSALSYEQYF
-	few	TRBV18	TRBJ1-1	TGTGCCAGCTCACCATGGTTCCCGAACACTGAAGCTTTCTTT	CASSPWFPNTEAFF
-	-	TRBV7-2	TRBJ1-1	TGTGCCAGCAGCCCGGTCGGGTCGGCAGGGCATACTGAAGCTTTCTTT	CASSPVGSAGHTEAFF
-	few	TRBV5-1	TRBJ2-3	TGCGCCAGCAGCTTGGATATCAGGGGAGATACGCAGTATTTT	CASSLDIRGDTQYF
-	few	TRBV6-1	TRBJ2-2	TGTGCCAGCAGGCCCACAGGGTCCGGGGAGCTGTTTTTT	CASRPTGSGELFF
TRBD1	few	TRBV13	TRBJ2-5	TGTGCCAGCAGCTCCGGGACAGAAAAAGAGACCCAGTACTTC	CASSSGTEKETQYF
TRBD1	many	TRBV12-3/TRBV12-4	TRBJ1-4	TGTGCCAGCAGTTTATCCACAGGGGGGGGCTTTGAAAAACTGTTTTTT	CASSLSTGGGFEKLFF
-	few	TRBV5-1	TRBJ2-5	TGCGCCAGCTATCTCGGGCCAGGGTTTCAGGAGACCCAGTACTTC	CASYLGPGFQETQYF
TRBD2	-	TRBV7-9	TRBJ2-7	TGTGCCAGCAGCTTAGTGGGGAGGGGTCTATACGAGCAGTACTTC	CASSLVGRGLYEQYF
TRBD1	few	TRBV10-3	TRBJ1-5	TGTGCCATCAGCCCGGGACAGGGTAATCAGCCCCAGCATTTT	CAISPGQGNQPQHF
TRBD1	few	TRBV6-5	TRBJ2-7	TGTGCCAGCAGTTACTCCCGGACAGGGGCCTACGAGCAGTACTTC	CASSYSRTGAYEQYF
-	many	TRBV5-1	TRBJ1-1	TGCGCCAGCAGCTTGGCCAAGGGACCGAACACTGAAGCTTTCTTT	CASSLAKGPNTEAFF
-	few	TRBV6-2/TRBV6-3	TRBJ2-1	TGTGCCAGCAAACTAGGTTCCTACAATGAGCAGTTCTTC	CASKLGSYNEQFF
-	many	TRBV10-3	TRBJ2-1	TGTGCCATCAGTGATCCGCGGGAACTTTACAATGAGCAGTTCTTC	CAISDPRELYNEQFF
-	-	TRBV7-2	TRBJ2-2	TGTGCCAGCAGCTCGATGGGGGTAGGGGAGCTGTTTTTT	CASSSMGVGELFF
TRBD2	-	TRBV20-1	TRBJ2-3	TGCAGTGCCCCCGAGCGGGGGCTCACAGATACGCAGTATTTT	CSAPERGLTDTQYF
-	many	TRBV5-1	TRBJ2-2	TGCGCCAGCAGCAGGTCAGATAACACCGGGGAGCTGTTTTTT	CASSRSDNTGELFF
TRBD2	-	TRBV27	TRBJ2-7	TGTGCCAGCAGTTTGGAAATAGCGGGAGAGCAGTACTTC	CASSLEIAGEQYF
-	few	TRBV7-9	TRBJ2-6	TGTGCCAGCAGCTCTCAAGGGACCGGGGCCAACGTCCTGACTTTC	CASSSQGTGANVLTF
-	many	TRBV12-3/TRBV12-4	TRBJ2-1	TGTGCCAGCAGCATCGCACATGAGCAGTTCTTC	CASSIAHEQFF
TRBD2	few	TRBV20-1	TRBJ2-7	TGCAGTGCTTTGAGCGGGGGGAGCTCCTACGAGCAGTACTTC	CSALSGGSSYEQYF
-	-	TRBV7-3	TRBJ2-7	TGTGCCAGCAGCTTAGCCCGGACCGGGTCCTACGAGCAGTACTTC	CASSLARTGSYEQYF